The clone carrying this T cell receptor beta chain is classed as medium-sized. These data are taken from a study of immune characterization of retroperitoneal liposarcoma. The CDR3 spans 15 residues. Germline V gene lookup returns CDR1 SGHTA and CDR2 FQGNSA. TCRdb re-called the PCR reads with MiXCR, one entry per CDR3 protein. The table lists around 12,000 distinct CDR3 sequences, around a quarter of them singletons. This TCR was sampled from a male donor with retroperitoneal liposarcoma. Material for sequencing was tumor tissue. The chain is built from TRBV7-2 and TRBJ2-1; 7 positions match TRBD2. The J call could be wrong; TRBJ2-7 is a better fit for the DNA end. The CDR3 spells CASSFTGGTPYEQYF. The CDR3 nucleotides are TGTGCCAGCAGCTTTACGGGAGGAACCCCCTACGAGCAGTACTTC.